A selection of T cell receptor beta chains follows, all from one sample in a study of shared clonotypes between healthy human individuals. Profiling relied on immunoSEQ multiplex PCR, and the TCRdb table lists in-frame clones only, not all of them. The sample records approximately 460,000 clones, about 74% being singletons. Sequenced input: PBMCs. Receptors originate from a woman aged 40 to 50 in good health. Some clones in this sample may be carry-over from other donors' samples. Both conserved end residues are part of each CDR3. The D gene is left open where the match is weak. Clone sizes are given selectively: once, few, many, or a class where the clone is expanded.

NA | TRBJ2-1 | TRBV30 | TRBD2 | CAWSFSGRGDEQFF | TGTGCCTGGAGTTTTAGCGGGAGGGGTGATGAGCAGTTCTTC
few | TRBJ2-1 | TRBV9 | NA | CASSPPGPRAYNEQFF | TGTGCCAGCAGCCCCCCCGGACCCCGGGCCTACAATGAGCAGTTCTTC
NA | TRBJ2-4 | TRBV7-2 | NA | CASSPTGWLGIQYF | TGTGCCAGCAGTCCAACAGGGTGGTTGGGCATTCAGTACTTC
NA | TRBJ1-5 | TRBV5-8 | NA | CASSSGTVYNQPQHF | TGTGCCAGCAGCTCCGGGACGGTATACAATCAGCCCCAGCATTTT
NA | TRBJ2-1 | TRBV30 | NA | CAWGETAYNEQFF | TGTGCCTGGGGGGAAACTGCCTACAATGAGCAGTTCTTC
NA | TRBJ2-7 | TRBV10-3 | NA | CAIGKGMTSYEQYF | TGTGCCATCGGGAAGGGCATGACCTCCTACGAGCAGTACTTC
NA | TRBJ1-1 | TRBV6-6 | NA | CASSPLPPTEAFF | TGTGCCAGCAGTCCCCTCCCCCCCACTGAAGCTTTCTTT
NA | TRBJ1-2 | TRBV5-8 | NA | CASSLKARGYTF | TGTGCCAGCAGCTTAAAGGCGCGTGGCTACACCTTC
NA | TRBJ1-2 | TRBV18 | TRBD1 | CASSFGTGGSYGYTF | TGTGCCAGCTCCTTCGGGACAGGGGGAAGCTATGGCTACACCTTC
NA | TRBJ2-7 | TRBV30 | TRBD2 | CAWSGGLAGEVRYEQYF | TGTGCCTGGAGTGGAGGACTAGCGGGAGAGGTTAGGTACGAGCAGTACTTC
NA | TRBJ1-4 | TRBV10-2 | NA | CASSERTANEKLFF | TGCGCCAGCAGTGAACGGACAGCTAATGAAAAACTGTTTTTT
many | TRBJ1-2 | TRBV13 | NA | CASSRQPDNYGYTF | TGTGCCAGCAGCCGACAGCCAGATAACTATGGCTACACCTTC
NA | TRBJ2-3 | TRBV6-5 | TRBD1 | CASSGGTGGDTQYF | TGTGCCAGCAGCGGAGGGACAGGGGGCGATACGCAGTATTTT
NA | TRBJ1-4 | TRBV2 | TRBD1 | CASSGQAEKLFF | TGTGCCAGCAGCGGACAGGCTGAAAAACTGTTTTTT
NA | TRBJ2-1 | TRBV4-1 | TRBD2 | CASSQDRGTSARLNYNEQFF | TGCGCCAGCAGCCAAGACCGGGGGACTAGCGCGAGACTAAACTACAATGAGCAGTTCTTC
few | TRBJ2-2 | TRBV7-9 | NA | CASSLLAGYAGELFF | TGTGCCAGCAGCTTACTAGCTGGGTATGCCGGGGAGCTGTTTTTT
NA | TRBJ2-1 | TRBV18 | NA | CASSSVGGSTHNEQFF | TGTGCCAGCTCAAGTGTGGGGGGAAGTACACACAATGAGCAGTTCTTC
NA | TRBJ2-5 | TRBV29-1 | NA | CSGGVRLAEETQYF | TGCAGCGGGGGGGTAAGGCTAGCAGAAGAGACCCAGTACTTC
once | TRBJ2-1 | TRBV5-4 | TRBD2 | CASSSTAGGSYNEQFF | TGTGCCAGCAGCTCAACAGCGGGGGGCTCCTACAATGAGCAGTTCTTC
NA | TRBJ2-3 | TRBV11-2 | NA | CASNPLRGRGTDTQYF | TGTGCCAGCAACCCTCTCCGGGGCAGGGGCACAGATACGCAGTATTTT
once | TRBJ1-3 | TRBV5-6 | NA | CASSFGRSSGNTIYF | TGTGCCAGCAGCTTTGGTCGGAGCTCTGGAAACACCATATATTTT
NA | TRBJ2-2 | TRBV7-6 | NA | CASSLLANTGELFF | TGTGCCAGCAGCTTACTTGCGAACACCGGGGAGCTGTTTTTT
NA | TRBJ2-5 | TRBV27 | TRBD2 | CASSWTSGSKETQYF | TGTGCCAGCAGCTGGACTAGCGGGAGTAAAGAGACCCAGTACTTC
NA | TRBJ2-1 | TRBV18 | NA | CASSLQADSDEQFF | TGTGCCAGCTCATTGCAGGCGGACTCTGATGAGCAGTTCTTC
NA | TRBJ2-3 | TRBV29-1 | NA | CSGGGGGWDTQYF | TGCAGCGGGGGAGGGGGAGGGTGGGATACGCAGTATTTT
NA | TRBJ2-5 | TRBV5-1 | TRBD2 | CASSLDSGETQYF | TGCGCCAGCAGCTTGGATAGCGGGGAGACCCAGTACTTC
NA | TRBJ2-7 | TRBV4-2 | TRBD1 | CASSQEEGQGASEQYF | TGTGCCAGCAGCCAAGAGGAGGGACAGGGGGCATCCGAGCAGTACTTC
few | TRBJ1-2 | TRBV15 | TRBD1 | CATSRDRGLSNYGYTF | TGTGCCACCAGCAGGGACAGGGGCCTTTCTAACTATGGCTACACCTTC
few | TRBJ2-6 | TRBV28 | TRBD1 | CASTLRGRSGANVLTF | TGTGCCAGCACCCTCAGGGGGCGCTCTGGGGCCAACGTCCTGACTTTC
NA | TRBJ2-7 | TRBV18 | TRBD2 | CASSPGLADEQYF | TGTGCCAGCTCACCCGGACTAGCGGACGAGCAGTACTTC
once | TRBJ2-7 | TRBV2 | TRBD1 | CASSVDRGGWYEQYF | TGTGCCAGCAGTGTGGACAGGGGAGGATGGTACGAGCAGTACTTC
NA | TRBJ2-1 | TRBV7-2 | NA | CASSLGGTSYNEQFF | TGTGCCAGCAGCTTGGGCGGGACCTCCTACAATGAGCAGTTCTTC
NA | TRBJ1-2 | TRBV5-1 | TRBD1 | CASSLTRGQGDGYTF | TGCGCCAGCAGCCTCACCAGGGGACAGGGTGATGGCTACACCTTC
once | TRBJ1-2 | TRBV2 | TRBD1 | CASSGGQGVGYTF | TGTGCCAGCAGCGGGGGACAGGGGGTCGGCTACACCTTC
NA | TRBJ1-5 | TRBV2 | NA | CASRDEVVYNQPQHF | TGTGCCAGCAGGGATGAAGTCGTCTACAATCAGCCCCAGCATTTT
NA | TRBJ2-3 | TRBV2 | TRBD2 | CASRGIAGTTDTQYF | TGTGCCAGCAGGGGAATAGCGGGAACCACAGATACGCAGTATTTT
NA | TRBJ1-1 | TRBV5-1 | NA | CASSLDPQGGAFF | TGCGCCAGCAGCCTCGACCCACAGGGAGGCGCTTTCTTT
NA | TRBJ1-1 | TRBV11-2 | NA | CASSPTGEGTEAFF | TGTGCCAGCAGCCCGACGGGTGAGGGCACTGAAGCTTTCTTT
NA | TRBJ2-7 | TRBV12-5 | NA | CASGPKRASFEQYF | TGTGCTAGTGGTCCCAAGCGGGCCAGCTTTGAGCAGTACTTC
NA | TRBJ2-2 | TRBV5-4 | NA | CASSPGGAANTGELFF | TGTGCCAGCAGCCCCGGTGGAGCAGCGAACACCGGGGAGCTGTTTTTT
few | TRBJ1-1 | TRBV9 | NA | CASSVGGRDTEAFF | TGTGCCAGCAGCGTAGGAGGGCGTGACACTGAAGCTTTCTTT
few | TRBJ2-3 | TRBV5-1 | TRBD2 | CASRTAQRDTDTQYF | TGCGCCAGCAGAACAGCCCAGCGGGACACAGATACGCAGTATTTT
NA | TRBJ1-2 | TRBV4-1 | TRBD1 | CASSQGTGNQLNYGYTF | TGCGCCAGCAGCCAAGGGACAGGGAACCAACTTAACTATGGCTACACCTTC
many | TRBJ1-2 | TRBV10-3 | TRBD1 | CAISESGTAYGYTF | TGTGCCATCAGTGAATCCGGGACAGCCTATGGCTACACCTTC
once | TRBJ1-2 | TRBV7-2 | TRBD1 | CASSLTWDSQGYGYTF | TGTGCCAGCAGTCTAACCTGGGACAGTCAAGGGTATGGCTACACCTTC
NA | TRBJ1-1 | TRBV6-1 | NA | CASDRQMNTEAFF | TGTGCCAGCGATCGGCAGATGAACACTGAAGCTTTCTTT
NA | TRBJ2-4 | TRBV28 | TRBD1 | CASSPDRAYRNIQYF | TGTGCCAGCAGCCCCGACAGGGCGTATAGAAACATTCAGTACTTC
NA | TRBJ2-2 | TRBV2 | NA | CASASVTGELFF | TGTGCCAGCGCATCGGTCACCGGGGAGCTGTTTTTT
NA | TRBJ1-1 | TRBV10-3 | NA | CATFAGVLGTEAFF | TGTGCCACCTTCGCGGGCGTTTTGGGCACTGAAGCTTTCTTT
NA | TRBJ1-5 | TRBV2 | NA | CASSGGNQPQHF | TGTGCCAGCAGTGGTGGTAATCAGCCCCAGCATTTT
NA | TRBJ1-2 | TRBV25-1 | NA | CASSPPPGADSNYGYTF | TGTGCCAGCAGTCCACCTCCCGGAGCCGATTCTAACTATGGCTACACCTTC
many | TRBJ1-5 | TRBV2 | NA | CASCLRETSNQPQHF | TGTGCCAGCTGTCTCAGGGAGACAAGCAATCAGCCCCAGCATTTT
NA | TRBJ2-1 | TRBV18 | TRBD1 | CASSHDRENEQFF | TGTGCCAGCTCACATGACAGGGAGAATGAGCAGTTCTTC